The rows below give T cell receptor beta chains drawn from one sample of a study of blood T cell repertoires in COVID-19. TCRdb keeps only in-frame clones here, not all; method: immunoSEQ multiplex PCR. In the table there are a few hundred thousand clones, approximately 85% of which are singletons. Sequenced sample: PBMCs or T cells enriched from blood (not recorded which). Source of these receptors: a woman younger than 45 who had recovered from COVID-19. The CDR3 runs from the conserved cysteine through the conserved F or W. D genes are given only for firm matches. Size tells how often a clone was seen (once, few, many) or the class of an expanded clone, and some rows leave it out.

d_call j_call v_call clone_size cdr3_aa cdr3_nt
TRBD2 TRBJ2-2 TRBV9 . CASSAVAGSNTGELFF TGTGCCAGCAGCGCCGTAGCGGGTTCGAACACCGGGGAGCTGTTTTTT
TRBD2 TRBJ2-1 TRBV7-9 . CASSGTSGRANEQFF TGTGCCAGCTCCGGGACTAGCGGGAGGGCCAATGAGCAGTTCTTC
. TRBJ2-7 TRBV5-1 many CASSLEGGFHEQYF TGCGCCAGCAGCTTGGAAGGAGGGTTCCACGAGCAGTACTTC
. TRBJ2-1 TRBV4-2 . CASSSDRNEQFF TGTGCCAGCAGCTCCGATCGGAATGAGCAGTTCTTC
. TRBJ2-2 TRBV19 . CASQLDGAGELFF TGTGCCAGTCAGCTCGACGGGGCCGGGGAGCTGTTTTTT
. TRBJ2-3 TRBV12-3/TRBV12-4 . CASCSVGTDTQYF TGTGCCAGCTGTAGCGTCGGCACAGATACGCAGTATTTT
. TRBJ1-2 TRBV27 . CASSLSGAANYGYTF TGTGCCAGCAGTTTAAGTGGGGCAGCTAACTATGGCTACACCTTC
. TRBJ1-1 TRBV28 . CASSSPGTRVAFF TGTGCCAGCAGTTCCCCAGGCACCAGGGTTGCTTTCTTT
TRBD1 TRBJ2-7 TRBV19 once CASSKRTGGDSEQYF TGTGCCAGTAGTAAACGGACAGGGGGGGATTCCGAGCAGTACTTC
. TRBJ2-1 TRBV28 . CASRPMRGLNEQFF TGTGCCAGCAGGCCTATGCGGGGCCTGAATGAGCAGTTCTTC
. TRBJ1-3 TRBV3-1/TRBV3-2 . CASSQGASGNTIYF TGTGCCAGCAGCCAAGGGGCTTCTGGAAACACCATATATTTT
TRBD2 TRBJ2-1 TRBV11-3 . CASSKGLAGNEQFF TGTGCCAGCAGCAAGGGACTAGCGGGCAATGAGCAGTTCTTC
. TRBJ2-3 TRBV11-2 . CASSLQLVDTQYF TGTGCCAGCAGCTTACAACTAGTTGATACGCAGTATTTT
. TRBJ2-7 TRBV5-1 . CASSLSGETQYF TGCGCCAGCAGCTTGTCTGGGGAGACGCAGTACTTC
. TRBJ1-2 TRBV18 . CASSPTSGESYYGYTF TGTGCCAGCTCACCCACGAGTGGGGAGTCCTACTATGGCTACACCTTC
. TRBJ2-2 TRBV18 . CASSPGQSNTGELFF TGTGCCAGCTCACCAGGACAGTCGAACACCGGGGAGCTGTTTTTT
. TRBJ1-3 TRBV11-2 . CASSDSSTFSGNTIYF TGTGCCAGCAGCGATAGTTCCACCTTCTCTGGAAACACCATATATTTT
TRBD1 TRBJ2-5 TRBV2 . CASSEGSGGFQETQYF TGTGCCAGCAGTGAAGGGTCAGGGGGCTTCCAAGAGACCCAGTACTTC
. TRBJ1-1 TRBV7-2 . CASSLLGQRGTEAFF TGTGCCAGCAGCCTACTCGGACAGAGAGGGACTGAAGCTTTCTTT
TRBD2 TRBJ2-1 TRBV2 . CASTDGTSEFF TGTGCCAGCACAGACGGGACTAGTGAGTTCTTC
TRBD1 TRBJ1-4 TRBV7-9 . CASSGDRVEKLFF TGTGCCAGCAGCGGCGACAGGGTTGAAAAACTGTTTTTT
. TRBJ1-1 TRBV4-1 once CASSHQNTEAFF TGCGCCAGCAGCCATCAAAACACTGAAGCTTTCTTT
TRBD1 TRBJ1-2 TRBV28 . CASSSDRGLGGYTF TGTGCCAGCAGTTCGGACAGGGGGCTCGGGGGCTACACCTTC
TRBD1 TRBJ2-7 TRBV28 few CASRSDRAHEQYF TGTGCCAGCAGATCGGACAGGGCCCACGAGCAGTACTTC
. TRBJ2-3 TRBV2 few CASSGLSHTDTQYF TGTGCCAGCAGTGGACTCAGCCACACAGATACGCAGTATTTT
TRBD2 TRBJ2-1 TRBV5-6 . CASSLERGGVRVF TGTGCCAGCAGCTTGGAGCGGGGAGGGGTTCGGGTCTTC
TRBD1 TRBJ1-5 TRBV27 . CASRRAGDRGPWPQHF TGTGCCAGCAGACGTGCTGGGGACAGGGGCCCGTGGCCCCAGCATTTT
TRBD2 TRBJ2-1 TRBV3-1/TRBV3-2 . CASSRAGGGSNEQFF TGTGCCAGCAGCCGAGCGGGAGGAGGATCCAATGAGCAGTTCTTC
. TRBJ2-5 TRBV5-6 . CASSPGTGSQYF TGTGCCAGCAGCCCCGGGACTGGTTCCCAGTACTTC
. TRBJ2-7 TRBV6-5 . CASSRPPGNEQYF TGTGCCAGCAGCCGCCCGCCAGGCAACGAGCAGTACTTC
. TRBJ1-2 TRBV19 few CASSMIQESYGYTF TGTGCCAGTAGTATGATACAGGAATCCTATGGCTACACCTTC
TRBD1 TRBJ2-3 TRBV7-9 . CASSSTGGGADTQYF TGTGCCAGCAGCTCTACAGGGGGTGGGGCAGATACGCAGTATTTT
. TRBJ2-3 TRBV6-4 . CASSDSNSGTDGRAQYF TGTGCCAGCAGTGACTCGAATAGCGGGACAGATGGGAGGGCGCAGTATTTT
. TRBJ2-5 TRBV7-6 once CASSLEKDRRQETQYF TGTGCCAGCAGCTTAGAGAAAGACAGACGGCAAGAGACCCAGTACTTC
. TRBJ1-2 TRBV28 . CASSLISGYGYTF TGTGCCAGCAGTTTAATATCCGGCTATGGCTACACCTTC
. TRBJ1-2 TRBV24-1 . CATTDNTGLYGYTF TGTGCCACCACGGACAACACGGGCCTCTATGGCTACACCTTC
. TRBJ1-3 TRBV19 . CASTPTHRSGNTIYF TGTGCCAGTACCCCCACTCACCGCTCTGGAAACACCATATATTTT
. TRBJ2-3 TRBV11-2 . CASSLSGTDTQYF TGTGCCAGCAGCTTATCCGGCACAGATACGCAGTATTTT
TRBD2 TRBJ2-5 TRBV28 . CASIFNGGGTQYF TGTGCCAGCATATTCAATGGCGGGGGGACCCAGTACTTC
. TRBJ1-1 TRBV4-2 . CASSQSGTAGVRNTEAFF TGTGCCAGCAGCCAATCCGGAACGGCAGGGGTTAGGAACACTGAAGCTTTCTTT
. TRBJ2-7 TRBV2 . CAGTISDSYEQYF TGTGCCGGGACCATATCGGACAGCTACGAGCAGTACTTC
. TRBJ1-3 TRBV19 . CASSLFHTGSGNTIYF TGTGCCAGTAGTCTCTTTCACACAGGTTCTGGAAACACCATATATTTT
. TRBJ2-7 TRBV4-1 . CASSHDGDYEQYF TGCGCCAGCAGCCATGACGGAGACTACGAGCAGTACTTC